This TCR beta chain originates from a study of T-cell memory formation after mild COVID-19. TCRdb used MiXCR to reprocess the 5' RACE reads, holding one entry per CDR3 protein. The sample contains roughly 220,000 distinct CDR3 sequences, more than 8% of which appear only once. This clonotype turned up a few times. Germline loops: CDR1 SGHTA, CDR2 FQGNSA. V dropped 1 base and J dropped 1 base, with 11 bases sitting between them. The CDR3 has 15 residues. The sequence came from a man younger than 30 who had mild COVID-19 (a few samples of this study predate the infection). Cell type and time point are not known. The gene calls are TRBV7-2 and TRBJ2-7; D remains unclear. Sequences were obtained from PBMCs or a T cell subset sorted from them (not recorded which). The CDR3 coding sequence is TGTGCCAGCAGCTTAGGGTCGGGCTTGTCCTACGAGCAGTACTTC. It translates to CASSLGSGLSYEQYF. The full variable domain, completed using reference TRBV7-2 and TRBJ2-7, is GAGVSQSPSNKVTEKGKDVELRCDPISGHTALYWYRQSLGQGLEFLIYFQGNSAPDKSGLPSDRFSAERTGGSVSTLTIQRTQQEDSAVYLCASSLGSGLSYEQYFGPGTRLTVT.